Sequencing of this TCR beta chain was carried out in a study of T cell changes during pregnancy in multiple sclerosis. Clones were read by immunoSEQ multiplex PCR, and TCRdb kept only the in-frame ones, dropping some. This sample has 75,000 to 80,000 clones, with 80% to 95% found just once. The CDR3 has 11 amino acids. Germline V gene data show CDR1 as SGHTA and CDR2 as FQGNSA. V shed 3 bases and J shed 7 bases, with 7 bases lying between them. The input for sequencing was peripheral blood, taken in the second trimester of pregnancy. The sequence derives from a female donor in good health, enrolled as a control in a pregnancy study. This chain connects TRBV7-2 to TRBJ2-7; D gene unclear. CDR3 loop: CASSFAREQYF. The DNA for the CDR3 is TGTGCCAGCAGCTTTGCGAGGGAGCAGTACTTC.